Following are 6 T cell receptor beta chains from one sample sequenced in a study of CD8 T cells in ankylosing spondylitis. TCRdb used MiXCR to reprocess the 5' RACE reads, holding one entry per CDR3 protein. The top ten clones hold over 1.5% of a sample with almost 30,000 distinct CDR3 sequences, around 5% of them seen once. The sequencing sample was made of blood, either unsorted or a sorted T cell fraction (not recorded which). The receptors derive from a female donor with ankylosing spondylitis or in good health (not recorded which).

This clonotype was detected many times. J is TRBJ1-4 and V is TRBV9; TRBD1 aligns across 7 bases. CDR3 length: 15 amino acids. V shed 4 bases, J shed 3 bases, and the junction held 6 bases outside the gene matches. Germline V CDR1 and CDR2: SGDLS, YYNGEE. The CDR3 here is CASSIRTGPNEKLFF. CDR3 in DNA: TGTGCCAGCAGCATCCGGACAGGTCCTAATGAAAAACTGTTTTTT.

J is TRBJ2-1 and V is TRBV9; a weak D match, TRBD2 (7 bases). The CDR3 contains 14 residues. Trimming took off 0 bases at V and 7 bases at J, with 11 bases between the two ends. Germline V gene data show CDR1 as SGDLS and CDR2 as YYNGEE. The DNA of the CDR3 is TGTGCCAGCAGCGTAGGGACAGCGGGGAATGAGCAGTTCTTC. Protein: CASSVGTAGNEQFF.

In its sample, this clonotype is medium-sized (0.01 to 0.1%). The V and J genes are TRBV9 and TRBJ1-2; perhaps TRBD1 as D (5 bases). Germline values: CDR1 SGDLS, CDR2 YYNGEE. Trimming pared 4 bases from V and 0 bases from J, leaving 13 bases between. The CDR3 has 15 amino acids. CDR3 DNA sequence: TGTGCCAGCAGCACCGACAGCTACACTAACTATGGCTACACCTTC. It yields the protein CASSTDSYTNYGYTF.

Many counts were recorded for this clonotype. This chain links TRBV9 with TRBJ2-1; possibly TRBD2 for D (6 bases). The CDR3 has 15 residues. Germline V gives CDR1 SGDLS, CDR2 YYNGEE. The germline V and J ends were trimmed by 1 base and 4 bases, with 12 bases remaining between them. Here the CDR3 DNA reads TGTGCCAGCAGCGTATCCGTCGGGGGTTACAATGAGCAGTTCTTC. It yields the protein CASSVSVGGYNEQFF. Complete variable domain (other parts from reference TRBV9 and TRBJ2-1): DSGVTQTPKHLITATGQRVTLRCSPRSGDLSVYWYQQSLDQGLQFLIQYYNGEERAKGNILERFSAQQFPDLHSELNLSSLELGDSALYFCASSVSVGGYNEQFFGPGTRLTVL.

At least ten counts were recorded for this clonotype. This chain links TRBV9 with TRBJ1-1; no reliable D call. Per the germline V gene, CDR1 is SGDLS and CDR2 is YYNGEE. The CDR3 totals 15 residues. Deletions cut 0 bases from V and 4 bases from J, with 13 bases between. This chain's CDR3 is CASSVEAGPGTEAFF. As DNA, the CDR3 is TGTGCCAGCAGCGTAGAGGCTGGACCGGGCACTGAAGCTTTCTTT.

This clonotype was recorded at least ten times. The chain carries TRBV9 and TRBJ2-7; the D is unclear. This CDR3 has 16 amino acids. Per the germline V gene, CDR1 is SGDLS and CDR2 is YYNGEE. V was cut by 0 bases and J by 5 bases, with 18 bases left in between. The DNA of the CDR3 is TGTGCCAGCAGCGTAGAGGGTCGCTTGTTGCCCAACGAGCAGTACTTC. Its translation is CASSVEGRLLPNEQYF.